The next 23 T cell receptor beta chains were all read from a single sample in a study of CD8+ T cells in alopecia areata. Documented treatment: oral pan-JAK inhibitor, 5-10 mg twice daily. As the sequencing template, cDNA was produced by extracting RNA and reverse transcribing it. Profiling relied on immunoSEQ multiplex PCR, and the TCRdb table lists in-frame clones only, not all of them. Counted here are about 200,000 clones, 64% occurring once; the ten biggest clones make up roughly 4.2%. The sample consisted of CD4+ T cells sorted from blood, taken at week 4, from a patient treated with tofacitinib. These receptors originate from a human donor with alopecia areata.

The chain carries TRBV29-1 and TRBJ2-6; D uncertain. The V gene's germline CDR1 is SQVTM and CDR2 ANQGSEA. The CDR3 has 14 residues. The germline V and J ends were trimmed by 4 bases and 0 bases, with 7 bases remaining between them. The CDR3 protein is CSVGWASGANVLTF. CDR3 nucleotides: TGCAGCGTTGGGTGGGCCTCTGGGGCCAACGTCCTGACTTTC. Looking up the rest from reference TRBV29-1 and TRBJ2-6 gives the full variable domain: SAVISQKPSRDICQRGTSLTIQCQVDSQVTMMFWYRQQPGQSLTLIATANQGSEATYESGFVIDKFPISRPNLTFSTLTVSNMSPEDSSIYLCSVGWASGANVLTFGAGSRLTVL.

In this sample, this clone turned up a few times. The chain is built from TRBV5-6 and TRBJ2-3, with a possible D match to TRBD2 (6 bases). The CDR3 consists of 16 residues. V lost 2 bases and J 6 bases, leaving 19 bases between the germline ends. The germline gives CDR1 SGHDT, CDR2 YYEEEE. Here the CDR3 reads CASSFRGTPRGDTQYF. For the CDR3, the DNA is TGTGCCAGCAGCTTCCGTGGGACGCCCCGGGGGGATACGCAGTATTTT.

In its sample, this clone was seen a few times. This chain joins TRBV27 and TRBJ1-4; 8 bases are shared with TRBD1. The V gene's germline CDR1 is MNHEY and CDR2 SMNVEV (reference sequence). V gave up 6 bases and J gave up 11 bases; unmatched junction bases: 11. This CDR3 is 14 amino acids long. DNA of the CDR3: TGTGCCAGCAGGAAAACCGGACAGGGATCCAAACTGTTTTTT. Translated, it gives CASRKTGQGSKLFF.

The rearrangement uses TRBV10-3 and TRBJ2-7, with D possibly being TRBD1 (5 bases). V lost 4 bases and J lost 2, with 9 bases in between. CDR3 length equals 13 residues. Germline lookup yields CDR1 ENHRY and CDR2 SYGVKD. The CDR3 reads CAISVQGTYEQYF. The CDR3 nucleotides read TGTGCCATCAGTGTTCAGGGAACCTACGAGCAGTACTTC.

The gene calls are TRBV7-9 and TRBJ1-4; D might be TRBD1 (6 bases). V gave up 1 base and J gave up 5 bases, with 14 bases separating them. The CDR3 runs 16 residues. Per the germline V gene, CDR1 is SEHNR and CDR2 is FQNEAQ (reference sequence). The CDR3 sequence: CASSLVTGRLNEKLFF. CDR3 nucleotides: TGTGCCAGCAGCTTAGTCACAGGGAGACTCAATGAAAAACTGTTTTTT.

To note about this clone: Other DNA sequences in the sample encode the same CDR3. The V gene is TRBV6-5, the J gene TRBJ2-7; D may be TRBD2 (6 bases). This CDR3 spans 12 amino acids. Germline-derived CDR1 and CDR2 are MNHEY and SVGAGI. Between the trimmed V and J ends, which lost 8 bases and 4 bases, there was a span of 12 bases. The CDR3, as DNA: TGTGCCAGCCGGAGGGGCCCTTACGAGCAGTACTTC. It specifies CASRRGPYEQYF.

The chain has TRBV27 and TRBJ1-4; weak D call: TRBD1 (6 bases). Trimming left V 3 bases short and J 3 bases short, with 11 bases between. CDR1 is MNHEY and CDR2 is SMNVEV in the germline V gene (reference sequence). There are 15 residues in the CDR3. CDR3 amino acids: CASSLWGLPNEKLFF. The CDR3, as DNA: TGTGCCAGCAGTTTGTGGGGGCTACCTAATGAAAAACTGTTTTTT.

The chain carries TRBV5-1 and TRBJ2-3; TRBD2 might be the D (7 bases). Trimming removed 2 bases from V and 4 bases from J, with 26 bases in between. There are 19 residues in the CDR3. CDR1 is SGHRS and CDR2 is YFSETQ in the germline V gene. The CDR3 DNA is TGCGCCAGCAGCTTATACCCGGCAGGTTGGCGGGGGCAGGCAGATACGCAGTATTTT. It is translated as CASSLYPAGWRGQADTQYF.

The CDR3 sequence is CASSLGPTGELFF. The CDR3 bases are TGTGCCAGCAGCTTAGGTCCCACCGGGGAGCTGTTTTTT. The J gene is TRBJ2-2, the V gene TRBV7-3; D gene ambiguous. V dropped 2 bases and J dropped 4 bases, with 5 bases sitting between them. Germline CDR1 reads SGHTA; CDR2 reads FQGTGA. The CDR3 loop spans 13 amino acids.

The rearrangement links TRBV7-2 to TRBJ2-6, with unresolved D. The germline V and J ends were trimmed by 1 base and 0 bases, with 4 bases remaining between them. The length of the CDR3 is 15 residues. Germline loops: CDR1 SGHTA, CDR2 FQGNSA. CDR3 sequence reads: CASSLEGSGANVLTF. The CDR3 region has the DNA TGTGCCAGCAGCTTAGAAGGCTCTGGGGCCAACGTCCTGACTTTC.

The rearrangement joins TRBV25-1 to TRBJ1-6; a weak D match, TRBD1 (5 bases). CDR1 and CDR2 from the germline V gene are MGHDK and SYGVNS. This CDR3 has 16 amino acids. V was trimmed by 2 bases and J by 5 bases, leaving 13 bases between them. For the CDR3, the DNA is TGTGCCAGCAGTGAAAGAGGGGTTCGGGATAATTCACCCCTCCACTTT. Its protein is CASSERGVRDNSPLHF. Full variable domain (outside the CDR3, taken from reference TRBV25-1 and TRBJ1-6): EADIYQTPRYLVIGTGKKITLECSQTMGHDKMYWYQQDPGMELHLIHYSYGVNSTEKGDLSSESTVSRIRTEHFPLTLESARPSHTSQYLCASSERGVRDNSPLHFGNGTRLTVT.

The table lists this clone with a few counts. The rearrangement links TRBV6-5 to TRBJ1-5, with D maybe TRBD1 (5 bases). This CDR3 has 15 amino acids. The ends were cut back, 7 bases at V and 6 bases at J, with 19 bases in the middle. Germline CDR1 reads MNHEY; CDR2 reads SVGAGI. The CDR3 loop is CASTPKAGSGQPQHF. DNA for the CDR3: TGTGCCAGCACCCCCAAGGCAGGGAGCGGTCAGCCCCAGCATTTT.

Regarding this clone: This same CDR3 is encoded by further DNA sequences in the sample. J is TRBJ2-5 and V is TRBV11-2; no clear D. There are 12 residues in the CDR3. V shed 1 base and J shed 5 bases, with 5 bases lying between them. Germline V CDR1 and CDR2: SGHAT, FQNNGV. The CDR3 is CASSLVSETQYF. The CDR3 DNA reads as TGTGCCAGCAGCTTAGTGAGTGAGACCCAGTACTTC.

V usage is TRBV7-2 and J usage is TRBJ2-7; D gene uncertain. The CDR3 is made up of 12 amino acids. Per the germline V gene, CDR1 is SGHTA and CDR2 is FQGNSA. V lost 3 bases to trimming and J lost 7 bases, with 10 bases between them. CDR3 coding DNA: TGTGCCAGCAGCTTTTTCGCCGCGGAGCAGTACTTC. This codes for CASSFFAAEQYF.

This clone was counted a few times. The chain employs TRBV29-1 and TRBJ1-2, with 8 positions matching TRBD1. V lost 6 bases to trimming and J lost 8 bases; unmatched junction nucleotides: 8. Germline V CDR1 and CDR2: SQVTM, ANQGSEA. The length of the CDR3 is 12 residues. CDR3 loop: CSVAKDRVGYTF. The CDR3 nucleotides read TGCAGCGTCGCGAAGGACAGGGTCGGCTACACCTTC.

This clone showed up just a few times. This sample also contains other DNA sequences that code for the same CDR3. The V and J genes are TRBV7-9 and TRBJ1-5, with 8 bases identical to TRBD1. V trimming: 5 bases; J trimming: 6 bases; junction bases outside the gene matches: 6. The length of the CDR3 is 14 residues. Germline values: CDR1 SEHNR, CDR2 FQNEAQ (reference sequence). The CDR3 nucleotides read TGTGCCAGCAGCCTACAGGGGGAAGGTCAGCCCCAGCATTTT. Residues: CASSLQGEGQPQHF.

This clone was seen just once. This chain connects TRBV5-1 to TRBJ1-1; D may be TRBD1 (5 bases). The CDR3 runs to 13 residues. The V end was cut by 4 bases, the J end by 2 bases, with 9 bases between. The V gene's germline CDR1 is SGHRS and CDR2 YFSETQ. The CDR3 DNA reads TGCGCCAGCAGCGATCAGGGAAACACTGAAGCTTTCTTT. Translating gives CASSDQGNTEAFF.

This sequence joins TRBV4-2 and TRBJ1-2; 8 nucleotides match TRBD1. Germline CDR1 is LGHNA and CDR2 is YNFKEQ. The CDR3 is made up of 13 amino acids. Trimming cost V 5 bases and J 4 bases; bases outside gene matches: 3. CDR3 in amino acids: CASSSGGAYGYTF. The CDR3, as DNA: TGTGCCAGCAGCTCAGGGGGCGCCTATGGCTACACCTTC.

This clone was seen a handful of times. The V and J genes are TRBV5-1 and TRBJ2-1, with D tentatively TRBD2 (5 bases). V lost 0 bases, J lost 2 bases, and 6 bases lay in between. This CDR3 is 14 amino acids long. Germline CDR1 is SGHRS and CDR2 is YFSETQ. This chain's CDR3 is CASSLAGTYNEQFF. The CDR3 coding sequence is TGCGCCAGCAGCTTGGCCGGGACCTACAATGAGCAGTTCTTC.

CDR3 protein: CASSHAGETQYF. CDR3 DNA sequence: TGCGCCAGCAGCCATGCGGGGGAGACCCAGTACTTC. The chain uses TRBV4-3 and TRBJ2-5; D may be TRBD2 (6 bases). The CDR3 is 12 amino acids. Trimming cost V 3 bases and J 5 bases, with 7 bases left between them. CDR1 LGHNA and CDR2 YSLEER come from the germline V gene.

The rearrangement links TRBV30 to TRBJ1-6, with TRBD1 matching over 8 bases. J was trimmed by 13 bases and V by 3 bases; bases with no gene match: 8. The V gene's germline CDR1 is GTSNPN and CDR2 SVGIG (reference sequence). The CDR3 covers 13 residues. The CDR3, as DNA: TGTGCCTGGAGAGAACGACAGGGGACCCCCCTCCACTTT. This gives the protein CAWRERQGTPLHF.

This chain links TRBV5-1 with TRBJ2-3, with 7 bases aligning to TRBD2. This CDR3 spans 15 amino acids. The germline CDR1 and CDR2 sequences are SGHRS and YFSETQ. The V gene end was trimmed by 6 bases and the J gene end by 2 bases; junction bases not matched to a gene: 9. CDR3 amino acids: CASTIFSGYTDTQYF. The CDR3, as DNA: TGCGCCAGCACCATCTTTAGCGGGTACACAGATACGCAGTATTTT.

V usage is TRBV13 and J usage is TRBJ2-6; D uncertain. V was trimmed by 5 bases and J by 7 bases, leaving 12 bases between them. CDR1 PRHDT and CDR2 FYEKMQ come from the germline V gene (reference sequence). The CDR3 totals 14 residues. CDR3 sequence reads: CASSARLGANVLTF. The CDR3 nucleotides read TGTGCCAGCAGCGCGCGACTTGGAGCCAACGTCCTGACTTTC.